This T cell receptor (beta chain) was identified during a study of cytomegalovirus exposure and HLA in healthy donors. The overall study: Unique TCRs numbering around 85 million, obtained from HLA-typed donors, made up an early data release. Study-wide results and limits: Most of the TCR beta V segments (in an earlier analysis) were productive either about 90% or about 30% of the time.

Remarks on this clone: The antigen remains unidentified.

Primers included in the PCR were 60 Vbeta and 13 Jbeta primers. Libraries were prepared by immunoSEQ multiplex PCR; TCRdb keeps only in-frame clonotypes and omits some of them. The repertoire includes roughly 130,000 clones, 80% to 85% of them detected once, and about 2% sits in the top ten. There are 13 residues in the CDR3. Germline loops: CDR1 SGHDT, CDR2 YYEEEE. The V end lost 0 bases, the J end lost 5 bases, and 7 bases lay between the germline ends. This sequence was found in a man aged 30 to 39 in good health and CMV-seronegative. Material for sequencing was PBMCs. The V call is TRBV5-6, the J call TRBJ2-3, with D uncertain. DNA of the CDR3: TGTGCCAGCAGCTTGGCAGGAAAAGATACGCAGTATTTT. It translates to CASSLAGKDTQYF.